A single sample gave rise to the 14 T cell receptor beta chains below, sequenced in a study of T cell repertoires in cytomegalovirus infection. Their antigens are not known. TCRdb ran MiXCR on the reads and lists one entry per CDR3 protein. The table has about 89,000 distinct CDR3 sequences, about 29% seen once; the top ten hold over 60%. The sample consisted of CD8+ T cells from cultured PBMCs, taken from culture after CMV antigen stimulation. These receptors all stem from a human donor in good health (CMV status not recorded). Some clones in this sample may be carry-over from other donors' samples.

This clonotype was counted ten times or more. CDR3 protein: CASSYSRQNTEAFF. CDR3 in DNA: TGTGCCAGCAGTTACTCCCGCCAGAACACTGAAGCTTTCTTT. The chain links TRBV6-5 to TRBJ1-1; no firm D call. The CDR3 is 14 residues long. The V gene lost 0 bases and the J gene lost 1 base, with 6 bases spanning the gap. Germline loops: CDR1 MNHEY, CDR2 SVGAGI.

This clonotype has a count of ten or more. The chain combines TRBV7-2 with TRBJ1-1; D gene unclear. Deletions cut 2 bases from V and 0 bases from J, with 7 bases between. The CDR3 loop spans 14 amino acids. Germline V lookup: CDR1 SGHTA, CDR2 FQGNSA. In DNA form, the CDR3 reads TGTGCCAGCAGCTTAACACGGATGAACACTGAAGCTTTCTTT. It yields the protein CASSLTRMNTEAFF.

The chain links TRBV6-5 to TRBJ2-5; no reliable D call. This CDR3 is 11 amino acids long. Trimming removed 4 bases from V and 3 bases from J, with 3 bases in between. Germline CDR1 reads MNHEY; CDR2 reads SVGAGI. The CDR3 is CASSWKETQYF. CDR3 in DNA: TGTGCCAGCAGTTGGAAAGAGACCCAGTACTTC.

This chain links TRBV19 with TRBJ2-5; D remains ambiguous. Germline V CDR1 and CDR2: LNHDA, SQIVND (reference sequence). The CDR3 has 14 amino acids. Trimming shortened V by 5 bases and J by 5 bases, and 15 bases separated the two germline ends. CDR3 in DNA: TGTGCCAGTAGTCTCAGGTGGGGTTCTGAGACCCAGTACTTC. Amino acid sequence: CASSLRWGSETQYF.

CDR3 DNA: TGTGCCAGCAGTTCGACAGGGTCAATCTACGAGCAGTACTTC. Amino acids: CASSSTGSIYEQYF. J is TRBJ2-7 and V is TRBV28; 7 bases align to TRBD1. Germline V gene data show CDR1 as MDHEN and CDR2 as SYDVKM. CDR3 length: 14 amino acids. J gave up 3 bases and V 4 bases, and 6 bases lay outside the gene matches. Full variable domain (missing parts from reference TRBV28 and TRBJ2-7): DVKVTQSSRYLVKRTGEKVFLECVQDMDHENMFWYRQDPGLGLRLIYFSYDVKMKEKGDIPEGYSVSREKKERFSLILESASTNQTSMYLCASSSTGSIYEQYFGPGTRLTVT.

CDR3 amino acids: CASRMGVEAFF. The CDR3 region has the DNA TGTGCCAGCAGGATGGGGGTCGAAGCTTTCTTT. The gene calls are TRBV12-3 or TRBV12-4 and TRBJ1-1; D is possibly TRBD1 (5 bases). The CDR3 covers 11 residues. V lost 6 bases and J lost 8, with 10 bases in between.

This clonotype was seen ten or more times. The chain joins TRBV6-2 or TRBV6-3 to TRBJ2-7; D is perhaps TRBD1 or TRBD2 (5 bases each). Trimming took 8 bases from V and 5 from J, leaving 22 bases between them. CDR1 and CDR2 (germline): MNHEY, SVGEGT. The CDR3 has 15 amino acids. The CDR3 DNA sequence: TGTGCCAGCCATCAAACCCAGGGTGTGAGGGACGAGCAGTACTTC. Its translation is CASHQTQGVRDEQYF.

The chain carries TRBV9 and TRBJ2-1; D is tentatively TRBD1 or TRBD2 (6 bases each). The germline gives CDR1 SGDLS, CDR2 YYNGEE. V was pared by 3 bases and J by 5 bases, with 15 bases between. The CDR3 covers 15 residues. Here the CDR3 reads CASSEEGGRNNEQFF. In DNA form, the CDR3 reads TGTGCCAGCAGCGAGGAGGGGGGTAGGAACAATGAGCAGTTCTTC.

This clonotype turned up a few times. The CDR3 nucleotides are TGTGCCAGCAGTTTAGGCGCTAGCTACGAGCAGTACTTC. It translates to CASSLGASYEQYF. The V and J genes are TRBV12-3 or TRBV12-4 and TRBJ2-7; D gene ambiguous. This CDR3 has 13 residues. The V end lost 1 base, the J end lost 3 bases, and 7 bases lay between the germline ends.

This clonotype was recorded a few times. V and J are TRBV12-3 or TRBV12-4 and TRBJ2-7; D is ambiguous. The CDR3 has 13 amino acids. V was cut by 6 bases and J by 6 bases, with 15 bases left in between. The CDR3 protein is CASRVLGSPEQYF. Here the CDR3 DNA reads TGTGCCAGCAGGGTCCTGGGAAGCCCCGAGCAGTACTTC.

This clonotype occurred a few times. The V and J genes are TRBV7-9 and TRBJ2-5; D may be TRBD1 (6 bases). This CDR3 has 14 amino acids. Germline V gene sequence: CDR1 SEHNR, CDR2 FQNEAQ (reference sequence). The ends were cut back, 3 bases at V and 1 base at J, with 9 bases in the middle. The CDR3 DNA reads TGTGCCAGCAGCTTTATGGGGGCCCAAGAGACCCAGTACTTC. Translating gives CASSFMGAQETQYF.

The rearrangement joins TRBV20-1 to TRBJ2-5; either TRBD1 or TRBD2 may fit D (7 bases each). The ends were cut back, 3 bases at V and 1 base at J, with 15 bases in the middle. This CDR3 comprises 15 residues. Germline V gives CDR1 DFQATT, CDR2 SNEGSKA (reference sequence). The CDR3 here is CSARGGGTAQETQYF. The CDR3 bases are TGCAGTGCTAGGGGGGGAGGGACAGCCCAAGAGACCCAGTACTTC.

The chain is built from TRBV15 and TRBJ2-7; 8 nucleotides agree with TRBD1. V trimming: 6 bases; J trimming: 5 bases; junction bases outside the gene matches: 3. CDR1 is LNHNV, CDR2 YYDKDF, per germline (reference sequence). The CDR3 runs 12 residues. CDR3 amino acids: CATSPTGDEQYF. The CDR3 DNA follows: TGTGCCACCAGTCCGACAGGGGACGAGCAGTACTTC.

A few counts support this clonotype. The V and J genes are TRBV7-9 and TRBJ2-3; D is tentatively TRBD1 or TRBD2 (6 bases each). V was cut by 6 bases and J by 4 bases, with 11 bases left in between. CDR1 and CDR2 (germline): SEHNR, FQNEAQ (reference sequence). The CDR3 runs to 13 residues. The CDR3 DNA is TGTGCCAGCAGTAGAGGGGGGCCAGATACGCAGTATTTT. Its protein is CASSRGGPDTQYF.